Here is one T cell receptor (beta chain) with its context. Its antigen remains undetermined. Base qualities are not recorded, but no much larger clone differs from it by a single base. Libraries were built with the immunoSEQ multiplex PCR assay. Roughly 10^5 TCR templates per sample were assayed on the deep sequencing platform. Genomic DNA extracted from sorted T cells was the material used for TCRbeta CDR3 sequencing. For the original study's pipeline: The R programming language was used for the clonal analysis of the TCRbeta CDR3 data. Unstimulated samples were compared with post-reaction CFSE-low samples to define alloreactive CD4+ and CD8+ clones. Regulatory or non-regulatory origin of alloreactive CD4+ clones was assigned by matching sequences to the sorted unstimulated Treg and non-Treg repertoires. TCRdb provides this immuneACCESS table in a form limited to in-frame rearrangements. Some clones are lacking; in checked studies, under half of them reflect an unresolved V gene, and why the rest are absent is not known. That table furnishes V, J and clone size, whereas the DNA furnished D and trimming. The sample table lists 87,000 or so clones, 94% of them with a count of one. Approximately 0.3% of the sample belongs to the ten largest clones.

This sample stems from a study of siplizumab effects on memory and regulatory T cells (dated by TCRdb to between 2018 and 2021). General notes on the study: The effect of the anti-CD2 antibody siplizumab on alloreactive T-cell subsets was examined in allogeneic mixed lymphocyte reactions constructed from human PBMCs. General findings and caveats noted by the study authors: Siplizumab significantly lowered the cumulative frequency of alloreactive sequences that could be traced to unstimulated CD4+ memory T cells. Because sequences below about 10^-5 frequency were poorly captured, only a minor fraction of alloreactive clones could be mapped to unstimulated subsets. Unstimulated naive T cells appeared more diverse than memory T cells, and naive cells seemed to contribute substantially to the alloresponse. No functional confirmation was obtained for the suppressive function of proliferating Tregs from siplizumab cultures. A naive or memory phenotype could not be assigned to roughly 75-97% of proliferating CD4+ or CD8+ clones. Of the alloreactive CD4+ clones that could be mapped, the Treg-derived share averaged approximately 67% with siplizumab compared with under 30% in control reactions.

In the germline V gene, CDR1 corresponds to MNHEY and CDR2 to SVGAGI. V lost 6 bases and J lost 3 bases; the stretch between them is 3 bases long. From the cysteine through the phenylalanine, the CDR3 covers 11 amino acids. Here the CDR3 DNA is all that survives: 33 bases in frame from base 1. Sorted unstimulated T cells and proliferating T cells recovered from mixed lymphocyte reactions were subjected to TCRbeta CDR3 sequencing. Fresh whole blood from 9 to 11 HLA-typed healthy donors was used as the source from which PBMCs were isolated. To map where alloreactive clones came from, CD4+ non-regulatory T cells in the unstimulated state were FACS-sorted.

The sequence is built from TRBV6-5 and TRBJ2-1, with an unclear D gene assignment. The source is a human donor in good health. Sequencing was carried out using non-Treg CD4+ T cells sorted from blood. This sample's cell subset or site label indicates: FACS-sorted unstimulated CD4+ non-regulatory T cells. CDR3 reads: CASSLYNEQFF. At the DNA level, the sequence is TGTGCCAGCAGCCTCTACAATGAGCAGTTCTTC.